The T cell receptor (beta chain) described here comes from a study of blood T cell repertoires in COVID-19. Study as a whole: Sites across the United States, Italy and Spain contributed samples from acute and convalescent COVID-19.

The CDR3 extends over 13 amino acids. Looked up from germline, CDR1 is MNHEY and CDR2 is SVGAGI. V shed 6 bases and J shed 5 bases, with 10 bases lying between them. Participant-given clinical history determined each cohort assignment. Per the original methods: Reference gene primer amplification gave nucleated cell count estimates. Sequencing was performed with immunoSEQ multiplex PCR; in TCRdb, only in-frame clones are kept and a portion is missing. D and trimming come from the DNA, and the V and J calls and clone size come from that table. The sample has under 350,000 clones, approximately 90% seen once.

The sequence derives from a man aged 25 to 45 who had recovered from COVID-19. The rearrangement joins TRBV6-5 to TRBJ2-2; possibly TRBD1 for D (6 bases). Sequencing was done on a sample of PBMCs or T cells enriched from blood (not recorded which). Here the CDR3 DNA reads TGTGCCAGCAGAGCCCAGGGGACCGGGGAGCTGTTTTTT. This translates into CASRAQGTGELFF.